This T cell receptor (beta chain) was identified in a study of cytomegalovirus exposure and HLA in healthy donors. A few counts support this clone. The germline CDR1 and CDR2 sequences are LNHDA and SQIVND (reference sequence). The length of the CDR3 is 14 residues. After removal of 3 bases from V and 6 bases from J, the junction contained 4 bases not matched to a gene. 60 Vbeta and 13 Jbeta primers were used in PCR. The repertoire was sequenced with immunoSEQ multiplex PCR; TCRdb's copy has only in-frame clones and lacks some. The sample has roughly 200,000 clones; around 77% are singletons. This TCR was recovered from a woman aged 25 to 39 in good health and CMV-seronegative. The rearrangement links TRBV19 to TRBJ1-4; 7 bases match TRBD1. Sequenced input: PBMCs. The chain's CDR3 is CASSIRGSDEKLFF. The CDR3 DNA reads TGTGCCAGTAGTATCAGGGGGTCGGATGAAAAACTGTTTTTT.